This T cell receptor beta chain is from a study of persistence of HIV-infected CD4 T cells. Study outcomes and limitations: Compared with CD3/CD28-stimulated cells, CMV- and Gag-responding cells showed lower TCRbeta richness.

This was the immunoSEQ version 4 assay in survey mode. Sequencing used immunoSEQ multiplex PCR; TCRdb keeps in-frame clones, though not all of them. The sample lists tens of thousands of clones, 85% to 90% seen once, with 3.3% in the top ten. About this clone itself: Its antigen remains unknown.

Cells were stimulated nonspecifically with anti-CD3/anti-CD28 magnetic beads. Sorting selected CD4+ T cells upregulating both CD40 ligand and CD69. After removal of 3 bases from V and 4 bases from J, the junction contained 1 base not matched to a gene. The CDR3 length is 14 residues. The V gene's germline CDR1 is MNHEY and CDR2 SMNVEV (reference sequence). The rearrangement joins TRBV27 to TRBJ1-1, with 11 bases identical to TRBD1. The material was CD4+ T cells sorted from PBMCs after roughly 19-hour stimulation, obtained from a patient who received antiretroviral therapy. The receptor comes from an adult woman with HIV who was CMV-seropositive. CDR3 loop: CASSFGTGGTEAFF. In DNA form, the CDR3 reads TGTGCCAGCAGTTTCGGGACAGGGGGCACTGAAGCTTTCTTT.